These 24 T cell receptor beta chains originate from one sample sequenced in a study of beta chain features in type 1 diabetes. Sequencing targeted expressed TCRB transcripts, as all isolated RNA had been reverse transcribed. The data were produced by immunoSEQ multiplex PCR, yet TCRdb's version contains in-frame clones alone and is incomplete. The sample gives some 270,000 clones, about 8% of which show up once; roughly 1% is in the top ten. The sequenced material came from central memory CD4+ T cells from blood. These receptors came from a woman younger than 30 in good health.

The chain has TRBV29-1 and TRBJ2-3, with unresolved D. Germline CDR1 reads SQVTM; CDR2 reads ANQGSEA. The CDR3 consists of 12 residues. Deletions cut 8 bases from V and 3 bases from J, with 12 bases between. The CDR3 nucleotides read TGCAGCCTCGATATAGGGACAGATACGCAGTATTTT. It encodes CSLDIGTDTQYF.

This clone was seen only a few times. The rearrangement joins TRBV2 to TRBJ1-3; a possible D gene is TRBD1 (5 bases). The CDR3 length is 16 residues. Germline V gene sequence: CDR1 SNHLY, CDR2 FYNNEI. Trimming took off 10 bases at V and 0 bases at J, with 19 bases between the two ends. CDR3 region: CATRAGTAISGNTIYF. The CDR3 nucleotides are TGTGCCACACGGGCCGGGACGGCGATCTCTGGAAACACCATATATTTT.

This clone was seen a handful of times. V gene TRBV19 combines with J gene TRBJ1-1, with TRBD1 identical over 9 bases. Germline V gene data show CDR1 as LNHDA and CDR2 as SQIVND (reference sequence). The CDR3 length is 16 residues. The V segment lost 3 bases and the J segment 0 bases; nucleotides outside the gene matches: 5. CDR3 loop: CASSMVTGGMNTEAFF. CDR3 sequence (DNA): TGTGCCAGTAGTATGGTGACAGGGGGGATGAACACTGAAGCTTTCTTT.

The rearrangement links TRBV18 to TRBJ1-2, with 9 bases lining up with TRBD1. V dropped 3 bases and J dropped 5; count of bases not matched to a gene: 7. Per germline, CDR1 KGHSH and CDR2 LQKENI. CDR3 length: 15 residues. As DNA, the CDR3 is TGTGCCAGCTCACCCTCAACAGGGGGCAATTATGGCTACACCTTC. Translating gives CASSPSTGGNYGYTF.

In its sample, this clone was seen a few times. This rearrangement joins TRBV9 to TRBJ2-3, with D perhaps TRBD1 (6 bases). The germline V and J ends were trimmed by 0 bases and 8 bases, with 22 bases remaining between them. Germline V gene data show CDR1 as SGDLS and CDR2 as YYNGEE. The CDR3 extends over 17 amino acids. The CDR3 DNA follows: TGTGCCAGCAGCGTAGGCCTACAGGGTGGTCGAGTTGGTACGCAGTATTTT. Translated: CASSVGLQGGRVGTQYF.

CDR3 sequence reads: CASSLAGTSGIQETQYF. CDR3 DNA: TGTGCCAGCAGCTTAGCAGGGACTAGCGGGATACAAGAGACCCAGTACTTC. This chain joins TRBV7-8 and TRBJ2-5; TRBD2 matches 13 bases. This CDR3 comprises 17 residues. CDR1 and CDR2 (germline): SGHVS, FQNEAQ. The J segment lost 2 bases and the V segment lost 0 bases, leaving 3 bases of the junction unmatched.

This clone was counted only a few times. The chain joins TRBV5-1 to TRBJ1-3; unclear D gene. Trimming left V 0 bases short and J 5 bases short, with 12 bases between. The CDR3 is made up of 15 amino acids. Germline CDR1 is SGHRS and CDR2 is YFSETQ. The DNA of the CDR3 is TGCGCCAGCAGCTTGGCCGGAGCGGCCCGAAACACCATATATTTT. Translating it yields CASSLAGAARNTIYF.

This clone was detected many times. The junction departs from germline at one end; a sequencing error may be responsible. The genes are TRBV19 and TRBJ2-2, with D perhaps being TRBD1 or TRBD2 (6 bases each). CDR1 is LNHDA and CDR2 is SQIVND in the germline V gene (reference sequence). The CDR3 is 13 residues long. The CDR3 DNA is TGCGCGGTAGGGGGGAAGGTCACCGGGGAGCTGTTTTTT. Translation: CAVGGKVTGELFF.

The chain uses TRBV27 and TRBJ2-1; no reliable D call. The CDR3 sequence is 12 residues long. The germline gives CDR1 MNHEY, CDR2 SMNVEV (reference sequence). V lost 5 bases, J lost 10 bases, and 12 bases lay in between. The CDR3 is CASSPNSGEQFF. The CDR3 nucleotides are TGTGCCAGCAGTCCAAACTCCGGGGAGCAGTTCTTC.

This chain joins TRBV7-9 and TRBJ2-6; 7 bases are shared with TRBD2. CDR1 is SEHNR and CDR2 is FQNEAQ in the germline V gene (reference sequence). V shed 10 bases and J 0 bases; nucleotides not matched to a gene: 9. The CDR3 covers 16 residues. The CDR3 DNA sequence: TGTGCCAACAAAGCGGGAACCATCTCTGGGGCCAACGTCCTGACTTTC. As protein: CANKAGTISGANVLTF.

The table lists this clone with a few counts. The rearrangement joins TRBV7-2 to TRBJ2-7, with D maybe TRBD2 (6 bases). The germline V and J ends were trimmed by 5 bases and 0 bases, with 14 bases remaining between them. Per the germline V gene, CDR1 is SGHTA and CDR2 is FQGNSA. The CDR3 runs 15 residues. For the CDR3, the DNA is TGTGCCAGCAGCATAGGAGGGGCTAGCTCCTACGAGCAGTACTTC. The encoded protein is CASSIGGASSYEQYF.

Many counts were recorded for this clone. V gene TRBV7-3 combines with J gene TRBJ2-2, with a tentative D call TRBD1 (5 bases). Trimming left V 8 bases short and J 4 bases short, with 14 bases between. The CDR3 is 14 amino acids. Per germline, CDR1 SGHTA and CDR2 FQGTGA. The CDR3 here is CASGLGQVTGELFF. CDR3 nucleotides: TGTGCCAGCGGATTGGGGCAGGTCACCGGGGAGCTGTTTTTT.

This clone was counted many times. This rearrangement joins TRBV19 to TRBJ2-7; 7 bases are a match to TRBD1. The CDR3 is 14 residues long. The germline CDR1 and CDR2 sequences are LNHDA and SQIVND (reference sequence). The V segment lost 3 bases and the J segment 4 bases; nucleotides outside the gene matches: 6. CDR3: CASSIRDRYYEQYF. The DNA for the CDR3 is TGTGCCAGTAGTATCCGGGACAGATATTACGAGCAGTACTTC.

The chain combines TRBV5-6 with TRBJ2-5; maybe TRBD2 (6 bases). The assigned J gene may be wrong: the sequence end matches TRBJ2-7 better. Germline V gives CDR1 SGHDT, CDR2 YYEEEE. CDR3 size: 14 residues. The CDR3 DNA is TGTGCCAGCAGAACCCGGGACTGGGGCTACGAGCAGTACTTC. Translating it yields CASRTRDWGYEQYF.

There are a few counts of this clone. This rearrangement joins TRBV6-1 to TRBJ2-3; D is undetermined. The CDR3 runs 11 residues. CDR1 is MNHNS, CDR2 SASEGT, per germline. Trimming took 5 bases from V and 9 from J, leaving 9 bases between them. The CDR3 DNA follows: TGTGCCAGCAGTCAGAGTTTGACGCAGTATTTT. Protein: CASSQSLTQYF.

This clone was seen a handful of times. The J gene is TRBJ1-5, the V gene TRBV19; D is unclear. CDR1 and CDR2 from the germline V gene are LNHDA and SQIVND (reference sequence). This CDR3 region has 13 residues. With 5 bases removed from V and 5 bases from J, the gap between germline ends came to 10 bases. CDR3 residues: CASSPDGDQPQHF. In DNA, the CDR3 is TGTGCCAGTAGTCCGGACGGGGATCAGCCCCAGCATTTT.

Worth noting for this clone: This likely came from a read error, as a far larger clone is one base away. This CDR3 is also generated by other DNA sequences in the sample. The V gene is TRBV11-2, the J gene TRBJ2-3, with D possibly TRBD2 on 5 matching bases. V was clipped by 3 bases and J by 2 bases, with 9 bases between them. The CDR3 covers 14 residues. Germline V lookup: CDR1 SGHAT, CDR2 FQNNGV. The CDR3, as DNA: TGTGCCAGCAGCTTGGACGGGAACACAGATACGCAGTATTTT. Its translation: CASSLDGNTDTQYF.

The table lists this clone with a few counts. The rearrangement joins TRBV4-2 to TRBJ2-5; 8 bases match TRBD1. The CDR3 consists of 16 residues. Trimming removed 5 bases from V and 1 base from J; junction bases left unmatched: 9. CDR1 LGHNA and CDR2 YNFKEQ come from the germline V gene. The CDR3 region is CASSIRDRQFQETQYF. The CDR3 DNA sequence: TGTGCCAGCAGCATCCGGGACAGGCAGTTCCAAGAGACCCAGTACTTC.

The sample holds a few counts of this clone. This chain uses TRBV2 with TRBJ2-1; TRBD2 matches at 8 bases. Germline V gene sequence: CDR1 SNHLY, CDR2 FYNNEI. CDR3 size: 13 residues. J gave up 10 bases and V 4 bases, and 6 bases lay outside the gene matches. CDR3 in amino acids: CASSGGSGTEQFF. DNA of the CDR3: TGTGCCAGCAGTGGGGGTAGCGGGACCGAGCAGTTCTTC.

The rearrangement links TRBV7-2 to TRBJ2-5, with a possible D match to TRBD2 (6 bases). The CDR3 spans 13 residues. The V gene's germline CDR1 is SGHTA and CDR2 FQGNSA. V lost 5 bases and J 5 bases, leaving 12 bases between the germline ends. CDR3 sequence (DNA): TGTGCCAGCAGCGGAGGGACCTTCGAGACCCAGTACTTC. Encoded protein: CASSGGTFETQYF.

The chain carries TRBV6-6 and TRBJ2-1; D uncertain. Trimming stripped 0 bases from V and 9 bases from J, with 6 bases between. Germline V gene sequence: CDR1 MNHNY, CDR2 SVGAGI (reference sequence). This CDR3 comprises 12 residues. The CDR3 spells CASSYSNSEQFF. CDR3 nucleotides: TGTGCCAGCAGTTACTCGAACAGTGAGCAGTTCTTC.

The chain couples TRBV13 to TRBJ2-2; possibly TRBD1 for D (5 bases). V shed 3 bases and J shed 4 bases, with 9 bases lying between them. Looked up from germline, CDR1 is PRHDT and CDR2 is FYEKMQ (reference sequence). This CDR3 is 14 amino acids long. The CDR3: CASSFGAGTGELFF. The CDR3 nucleotides read TGTGCCAGCAGCTTTGGGGCCGGCACCGGGGAGCTGTTTTTT.

In its sample, this clone was seen a few times. The rearrangement links TRBV29-1 to TRBJ2-5, with D unclear. Per the germline V gene, CDR1 is SQVTM and CDR2 is ANQGSEA. This CDR3 is 12 amino acids long. V gave up 7 bases and J gave up 5 bases, with 14 bases separating them. DNA of the CDR3: TGCAGCGCCCAGGAAGGGCTCGAGACCCAGTACTTC. Amino acids: CSAQEGLETQYF.

Only a few counts were recorded for this clone. This chain connects TRBV5-1 to TRBJ2-7; the D gene is possibly TRBD1 (5 bases). V was pared by 5 bases and J by 2 bases, with 11 bases between. This CDR3 has 13 residues. CDR1 and CDR2 from the germline V gene are SGHRS and YFSETQ. The CDR3 loop reads CASRGADTYEQYF. DNA of the CDR3: TGCGCCAGCAGGGGTGCGGACACCTACGAGCAGTACTTC.